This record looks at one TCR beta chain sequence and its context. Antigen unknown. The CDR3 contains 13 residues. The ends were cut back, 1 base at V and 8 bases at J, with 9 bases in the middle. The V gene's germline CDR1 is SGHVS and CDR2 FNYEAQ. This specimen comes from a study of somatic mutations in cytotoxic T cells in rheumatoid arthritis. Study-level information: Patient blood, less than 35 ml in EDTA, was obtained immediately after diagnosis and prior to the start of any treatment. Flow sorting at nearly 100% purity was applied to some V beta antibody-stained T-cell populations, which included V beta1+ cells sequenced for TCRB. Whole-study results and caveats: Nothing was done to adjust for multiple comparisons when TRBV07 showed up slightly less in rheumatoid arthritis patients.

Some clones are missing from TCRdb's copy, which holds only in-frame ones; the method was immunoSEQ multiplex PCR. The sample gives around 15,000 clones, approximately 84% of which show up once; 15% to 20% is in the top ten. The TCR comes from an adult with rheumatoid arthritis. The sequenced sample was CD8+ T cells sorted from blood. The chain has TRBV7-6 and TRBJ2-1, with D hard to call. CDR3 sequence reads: CASSLGGLDEQFF. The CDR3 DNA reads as TGTGCCAGCAGCTTAGGCGGTCTCGATGAGCAGTTCTTC.